This TCR beta chain stems from a study of T cells in women clearing cervical HPV infection. Study overall: Blood came at first lesion visit for cases, post-clearance for controls.

Profiling relied on immunoSEQ multiplex PCR, and the TCRdb table lists in-frame clones only, not all of them. The sample table sets out about 32,000 clones. The sample consisted of blood buffy coat. This clonotype was sampled from a woman between 18 and 70 years old with a cervical HPV16 infection that either progressed to CIN3+ or cleared (not recorded which).

The part of the CDR3 DNA that was read is TGCAGTGCTAGGGGGTTCAGGGGAAGGGAGACAGATACC. This encodes CSARGFRGRETDT. The whole CDR3 protein is CSARGFRGRETDTQYF. The genes are TRBV20-1 and TRBJ2-5; a possible D gene is TRBD1 (6 bases). From the germline J gene comes the end of the CDR3, since the read stops 3 residues before it. This CDR3 comprises 16 residues. Germline V gene lookup returns CDR1 DFQATT and CDR2 SNEGSKA (reference sequence).